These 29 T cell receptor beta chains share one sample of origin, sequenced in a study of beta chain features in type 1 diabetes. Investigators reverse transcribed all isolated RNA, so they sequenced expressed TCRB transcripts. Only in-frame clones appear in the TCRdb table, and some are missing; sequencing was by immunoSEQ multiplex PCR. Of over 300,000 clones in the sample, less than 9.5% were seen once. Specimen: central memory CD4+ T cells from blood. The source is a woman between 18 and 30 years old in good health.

The CDR3 sequence is CASSLVESQPQHF. The DNA of the CDR3 is TGTGCCAGCAGCTTAGTGGAGAGTCAGCCCCAGCATTTT. The V gene is TRBV7-2, the J gene TRBJ1-5, with D unresolved. The CDR3 sequence is 13 residues long. Trimming left V 1 base short and J 6 bases short, with 7 bases between. Germline V gene lookup returns CDR1 SGHTA and CDR2 FQGNSA.

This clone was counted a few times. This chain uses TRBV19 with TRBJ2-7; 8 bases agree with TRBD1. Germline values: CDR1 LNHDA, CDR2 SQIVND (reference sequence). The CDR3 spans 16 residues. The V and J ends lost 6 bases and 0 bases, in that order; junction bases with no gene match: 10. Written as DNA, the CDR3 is TGTGCCAGTAGGGCCTCCGGGACAGGTAACTCCTACGAGCAGTACTTC. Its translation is CASRASGTGNSYEQYF.

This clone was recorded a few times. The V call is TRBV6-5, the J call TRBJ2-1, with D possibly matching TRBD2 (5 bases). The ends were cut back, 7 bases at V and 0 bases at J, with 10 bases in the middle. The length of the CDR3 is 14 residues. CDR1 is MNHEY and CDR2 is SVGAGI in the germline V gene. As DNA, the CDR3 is TGTGCCAGCAAATTAGCGAGCTCCTACAATGAGCAGTTCTTC. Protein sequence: CASKLASSYNEQFF.

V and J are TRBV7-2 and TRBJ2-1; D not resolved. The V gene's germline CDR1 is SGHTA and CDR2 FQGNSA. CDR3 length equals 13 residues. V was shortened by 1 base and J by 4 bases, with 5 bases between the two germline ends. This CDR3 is CASSLGAYNEQFF. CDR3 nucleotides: TGTGCCAGCAGCTTAGGAGCATACAATGAGCAGTTCTTC.

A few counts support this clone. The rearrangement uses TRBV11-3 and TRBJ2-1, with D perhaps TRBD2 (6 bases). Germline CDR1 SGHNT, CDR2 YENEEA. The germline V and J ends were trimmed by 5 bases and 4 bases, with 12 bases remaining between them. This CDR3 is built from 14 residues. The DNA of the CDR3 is TGTGCCAGCAGCAGGGGACTGACATACAATGAGCAGTTCTTC. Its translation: CASSRGLTYNEQFF.

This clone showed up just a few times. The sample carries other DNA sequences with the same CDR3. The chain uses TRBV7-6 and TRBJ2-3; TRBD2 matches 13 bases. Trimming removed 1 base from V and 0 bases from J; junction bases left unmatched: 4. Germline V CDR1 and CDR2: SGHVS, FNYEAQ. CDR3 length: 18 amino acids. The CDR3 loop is CASSLGLAGGASTDTQYF. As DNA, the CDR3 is TGTGCCAGCAGCTTAGGACTAGCGGGGGGAGCTAGCACAGATACGCAGTATTTT.

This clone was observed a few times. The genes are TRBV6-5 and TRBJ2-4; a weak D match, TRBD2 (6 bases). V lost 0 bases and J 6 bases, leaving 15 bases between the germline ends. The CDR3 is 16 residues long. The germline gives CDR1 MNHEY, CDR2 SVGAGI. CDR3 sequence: CASSYSIQAGRNIQYF. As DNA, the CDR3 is TGTGCCAGCAGTTACTCAATACAGGCGGGACGAAACATTCAGTACTTC.

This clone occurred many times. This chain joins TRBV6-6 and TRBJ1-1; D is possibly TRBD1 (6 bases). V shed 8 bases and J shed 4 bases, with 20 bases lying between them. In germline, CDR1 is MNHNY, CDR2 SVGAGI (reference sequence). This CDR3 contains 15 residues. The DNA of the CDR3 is TGTGCCAGCGGGAAAACGGCCGGGGGCAGCACTGAAGCTTTCTTT. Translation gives CASGKTAGGSTEAFF.

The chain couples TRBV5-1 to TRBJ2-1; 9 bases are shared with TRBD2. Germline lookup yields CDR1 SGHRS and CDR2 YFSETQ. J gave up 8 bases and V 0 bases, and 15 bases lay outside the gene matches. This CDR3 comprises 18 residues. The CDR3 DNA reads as TGCGCCAGCAGCTTGGGGGTGTCGGGCGGGAGGGCCCAACATGAGCAGTTCTTC. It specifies CASSLGVSGGRAQHEQFF. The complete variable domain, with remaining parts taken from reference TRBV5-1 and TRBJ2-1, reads KAGVTQTPRYLIKTRGQQVTLSCSPISGHRSVSWYQQTPGQGLQFLFEYFSETQRNKGNFPGRFSGRQFSNSRSEMNVSTLELGDSALYLCASSLGVSGGRAQHEQFFGPGTRLTVL.

Here the CDR3 DNA reads TGTGCCAGCAGCCCAAGGCCGGGAGGTGGCTCCTACGAGCAGTACTTC. Translated: CASSPRPGGGSYEQYF. V and J are TRBV9 and TRBJ2-7; TRBD2 agrees at 7 bases. This CDR3 contains 16 residues. Germline CDR1 and CDR2: SGDLS and YYNGEE. The V segment lost 4 bases and the J segment 0 bases; nucleotides outside the gene matches: 10.

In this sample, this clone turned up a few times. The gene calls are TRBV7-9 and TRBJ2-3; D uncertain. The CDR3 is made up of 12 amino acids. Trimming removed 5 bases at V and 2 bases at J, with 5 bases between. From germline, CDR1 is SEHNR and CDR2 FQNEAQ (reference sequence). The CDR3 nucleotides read TGTGCCAGCAGCCGCGCCACAGATACGCAGTATTTT. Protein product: CASSRATDTQYF.

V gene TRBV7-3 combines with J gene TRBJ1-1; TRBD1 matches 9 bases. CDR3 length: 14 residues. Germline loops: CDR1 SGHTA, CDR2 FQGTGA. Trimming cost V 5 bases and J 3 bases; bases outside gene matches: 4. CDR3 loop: CASSQQGADTEAFF. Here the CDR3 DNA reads TGTGCCAGCAGCCAACAGGGGGCAGACACTGAAGCTTTCTTT.

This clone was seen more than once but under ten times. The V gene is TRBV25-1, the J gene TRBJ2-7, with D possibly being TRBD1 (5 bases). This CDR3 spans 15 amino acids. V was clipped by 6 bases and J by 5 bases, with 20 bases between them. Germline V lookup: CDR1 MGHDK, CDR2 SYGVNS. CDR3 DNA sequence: TGTGCCAGCAGCCCCCTGGGGCAGGCTCCGGACGAGCAGTACTTC. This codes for CASSPLGQAPDEQYF.

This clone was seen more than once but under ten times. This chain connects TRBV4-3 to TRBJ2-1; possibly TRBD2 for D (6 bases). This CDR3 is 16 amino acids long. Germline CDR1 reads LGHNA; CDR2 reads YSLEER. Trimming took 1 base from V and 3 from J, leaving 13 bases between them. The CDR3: CASSQVMVADYNEQFF. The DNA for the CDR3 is TGCGCCAGCAGCCAAGTGATGGTAGCGGACTACAATGAGCAGTTCTTC.

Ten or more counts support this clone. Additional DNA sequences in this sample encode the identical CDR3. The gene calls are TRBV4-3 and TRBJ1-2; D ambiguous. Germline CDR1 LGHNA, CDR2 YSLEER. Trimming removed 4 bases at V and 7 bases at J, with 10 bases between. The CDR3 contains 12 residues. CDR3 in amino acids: CASSPTGSGYTF. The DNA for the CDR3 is TGCGCCAGCAGCCCGACGGGAAGTGGCTACACCTTC.

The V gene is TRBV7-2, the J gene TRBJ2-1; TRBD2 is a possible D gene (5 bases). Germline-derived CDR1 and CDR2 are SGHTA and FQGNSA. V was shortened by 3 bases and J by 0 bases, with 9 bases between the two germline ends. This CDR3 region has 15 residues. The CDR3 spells CASSFRETSYNEQFF. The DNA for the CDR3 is TGTGCCAGCAGCTTCCGGGAAACCTCCTACAATGAGCAGTTCTTC.

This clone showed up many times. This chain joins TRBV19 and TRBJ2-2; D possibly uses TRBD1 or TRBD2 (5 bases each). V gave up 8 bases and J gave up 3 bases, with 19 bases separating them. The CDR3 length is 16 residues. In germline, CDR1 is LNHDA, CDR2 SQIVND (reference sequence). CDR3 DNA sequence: TGTGCCAGTTGGGACGGAAGGGGCAAGGACACCGGGGAGCTGTTTTTT. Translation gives CASWDGRGKDTGELFF. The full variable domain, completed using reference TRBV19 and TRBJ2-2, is DGGITQSPKYLFRKEGQNVTLSCEQNLNHDAMYWYRQDPGQGLRLIYYSQIVNDFQKGDIAEGYSVSREKKESFPLTVTSAQKNPTAFYLCASWDGRGKDTGELFFGEGSRLTVL.

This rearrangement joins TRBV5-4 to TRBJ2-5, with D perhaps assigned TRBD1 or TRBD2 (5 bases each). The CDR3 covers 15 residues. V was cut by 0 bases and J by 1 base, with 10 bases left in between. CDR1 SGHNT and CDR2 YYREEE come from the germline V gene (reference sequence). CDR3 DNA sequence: TGTGCCAGCAGCTTGGAAGTGGGACCCCAAGAGACCCAGTACTTC. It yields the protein CASSLEVGPQETQYF. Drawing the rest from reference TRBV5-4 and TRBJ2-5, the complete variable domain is ETGVTQSPTHLIKTRGQQVTLRCSSQSGHNTVSWYQQALGQGPQFIFQYYREEENGRGNFPPRFSGLQFPNYSSELNVNALELDDSALYLCASSLEVGPQETQYFGPGTRLLVL.

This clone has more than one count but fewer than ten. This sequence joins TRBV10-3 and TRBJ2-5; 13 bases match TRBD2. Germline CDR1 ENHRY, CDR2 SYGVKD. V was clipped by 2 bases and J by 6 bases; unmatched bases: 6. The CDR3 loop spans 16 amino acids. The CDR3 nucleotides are TGTGCCATCAGTGAGCCGGGACTAGCGGGAAAACAGACCCAGTACTTC. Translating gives CAISEPGLAGKQTQYF.

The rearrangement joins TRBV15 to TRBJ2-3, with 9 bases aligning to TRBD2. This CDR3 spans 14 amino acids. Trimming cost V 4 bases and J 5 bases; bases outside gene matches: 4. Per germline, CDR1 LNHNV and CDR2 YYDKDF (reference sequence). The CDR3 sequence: CATSTLAGLDTQYF. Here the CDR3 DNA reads TGTGCCACCAGCACACTAGCGGGCCTAGATACGCAGTATTTT.

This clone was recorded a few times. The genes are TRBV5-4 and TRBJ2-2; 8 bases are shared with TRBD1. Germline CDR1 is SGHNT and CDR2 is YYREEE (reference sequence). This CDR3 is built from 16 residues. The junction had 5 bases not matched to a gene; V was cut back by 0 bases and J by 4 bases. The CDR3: CASSLGTGSGTGELFF. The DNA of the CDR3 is TGTGCCAGCAGCTTGGGGACAGGGTCGGGCACCGGGGAGCTGTTTTTT.

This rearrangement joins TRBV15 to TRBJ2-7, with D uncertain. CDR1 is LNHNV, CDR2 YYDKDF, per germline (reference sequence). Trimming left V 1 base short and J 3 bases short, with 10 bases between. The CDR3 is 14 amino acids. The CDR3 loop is CATSRGNPGYEQYF. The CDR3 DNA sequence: TGTGCCACCAGCAGAGGTAACCCCGGCTACGAGCAGTACTTC.

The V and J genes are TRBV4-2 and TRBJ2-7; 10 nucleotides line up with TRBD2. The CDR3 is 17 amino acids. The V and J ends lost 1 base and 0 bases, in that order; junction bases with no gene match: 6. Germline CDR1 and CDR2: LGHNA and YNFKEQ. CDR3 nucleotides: TGTGCCAGCAGCCAAGGGGTTCTAGCGGGGGTCTCCTACGAGCAGTACTTC. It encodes CASSQGVLAGVSYEQYF.

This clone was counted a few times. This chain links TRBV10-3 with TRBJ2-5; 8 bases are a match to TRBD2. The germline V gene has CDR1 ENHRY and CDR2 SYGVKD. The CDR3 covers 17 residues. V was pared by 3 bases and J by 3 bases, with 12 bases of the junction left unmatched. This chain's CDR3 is CAISDKASGPPKETQYF. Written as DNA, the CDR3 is TGTGCCATCAGTGATAAGGCTAGCGGGCCTCCTAAAGAGACCCAGTACTTC.

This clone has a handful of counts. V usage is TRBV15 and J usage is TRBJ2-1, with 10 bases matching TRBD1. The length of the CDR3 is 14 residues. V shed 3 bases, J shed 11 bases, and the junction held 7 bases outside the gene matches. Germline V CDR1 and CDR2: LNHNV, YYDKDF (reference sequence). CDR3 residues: CATSSRDRGFQQFF. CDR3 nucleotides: TGTGCCACCAGCAGCCGGGACAGGGGATTTCAGCAGTTCTTC.

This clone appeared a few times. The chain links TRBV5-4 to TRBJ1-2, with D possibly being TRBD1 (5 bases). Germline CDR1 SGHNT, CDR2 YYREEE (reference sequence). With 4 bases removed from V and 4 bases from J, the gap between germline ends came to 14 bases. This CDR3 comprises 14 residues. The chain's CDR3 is CASSLVGDVYGYTF. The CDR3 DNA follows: TGTGCCAGCAGCCTGGTCGGGGACGTCTATGGCTACACCTTC.

DNA of the CDR3: TGTGCCAGCAGCATAATCGACAGGGCTGAAGCTTTCTTT. Residues: CASSIIDRAEAFF. This chain uses TRBV7-3 with TRBJ1-1; TRBD1 matches at 7 bases. CDR3 length: 13 amino acids. V trimming: 5 bases; J trimming: 6 bases; junction bases outside the gene matches: 6. Per the germline V gene, CDR1 is SGHTA and CDR2 is FQGTGA.

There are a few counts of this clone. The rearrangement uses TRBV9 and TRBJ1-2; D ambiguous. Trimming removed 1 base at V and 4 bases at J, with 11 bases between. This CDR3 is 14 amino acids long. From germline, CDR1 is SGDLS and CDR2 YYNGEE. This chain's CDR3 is CASSVMGLGYGYTF. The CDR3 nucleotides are TGTGCCAGCAGCGTAATGGGTTTGGGCTATGGCTACACCTTC.

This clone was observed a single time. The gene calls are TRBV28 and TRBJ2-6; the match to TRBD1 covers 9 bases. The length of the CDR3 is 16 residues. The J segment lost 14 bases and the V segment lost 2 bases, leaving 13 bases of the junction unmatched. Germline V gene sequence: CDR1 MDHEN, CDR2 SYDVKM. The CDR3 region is CASSLGRIGQGLILTF. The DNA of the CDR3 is TGTGCCAGCAGTTTAGGGCGGATCGGACAGGGGCTAATCCTGACTTTC.